This T cell receptor beta chain was found in a study of blood T cells in healthy people across ages. Together with a sample-barcoded 5' primer, a J-beta primer mix was included in a second PCR lasting about 6 to 11 cycles. Using its own MiXCR run on the 5' RACE reads, TCRdb lists one record per CDR3 protein. This sample has about 780,000 distinct CDR3 sequences, with around half found just once. Worth noting for this clonotype: A much larger clone differs by one base, so this may be a read error.

The V end was cut by 4 bases, the J end by 0 bases, with 10 bases between. The CDR3 sequence is 14 residues long. This TCR was sampled from an elderly man in good health. What was sequenced was blood. The rearrangement links TRBV12-3 or TRBV12-4 to TRBJ2-7, with a tentative D call TRBD1 (6 bases). CDR3 in DNA: TGTGCCAGCAGTTACAGGGTGAGCTCCTACGAGCAGTACTTC. Its protein is CASSYRVSSYEQYF.